A selection of T cell receptor beta chains follows, all from one sample in a study of cytotoxic CD8 clonotypes in ibrutinib-treated CLL. Clones were read by immunoSEQ multiplex PCR, and TCRdb kept only the in-frame ones, dropping some. The profile shows about 310,000 clones, around four fifths of them singletons. This specimen was PBMCs, taken before ibrutinib treatment. All receptors come from a human donor with chronic lymphocytic leukemia. Both conserved end residues are part of each CDR3. A D gene is named only where the DNA matches it firmly. Clone sizes are given selectively: once, few, many, or a class where the clone is expanded.

V gene	J gene	D gene	clone size	CDR3 protein	CDR3 DNA
TRBV7-6	TRBJ2-2	.	.	CASSYLADGTGELFF	TGTGCCAGCAGCTATTTAGCGGATGGCACCGGGGAGCTGTTTTTT
TRBV30	TRBJ1-5	.	few	CAWSSAISNQPQHF	TGTGCCTGGAGTTCCGCCATTTCCAATCAGCCCCAGCATTTT
TRBV27	TRBJ2-3	TRBD2	.	CASSLGLAEITDTQYF	TGTGCCAGCAGTTTAGGCCTAGCGGAGATCACAGATACGCAGTATTTT
TRBV10-3	TRBJ2-2	.	.	CAISESWQGSTGELFF	TGTGCCATCAGTGAGTCTTGGCAGGGATCCACCGGGGAGCTGTTTTTT
TRBV5-4	TRBJ2-7	TRBD2	few	CASSLAGTSGSEQYF	TGTGCCAGCAGCTTGGCCGGGACTAGCGGCTCCGAGCAGTACTTC
TRBV7-6	TRBJ2-1	TRBD2	.	CASSIDGLAGGEQFF	TGTGCCAGCAGCATCGACGGACTAGCGGGAGGGGAGCAGTTCTTC
TRBV5-4	TRBJ2-7	.	.	CASSTGPGTPYEQYF	TGTGCCAGCAGCACCGGTCCCGGGACACCCTACGAGCAGTACTTC
TRBV13	TRBJ2-3	.	.	CASSLGDSTDTQYF	TGTGCCAGCAGCTTAGGGGACAGCACAGATACGCAGTATTTT
TRBV11-3	TRBJ1-2	TRBD1	.	CASSLSTGILYGYTF	TGTGCCAGCAGCTTATCGACAGGGATTCTCTATGGCTACACCTTC
TRBV5-1	TRBJ2-1	TRBD2	.	CASSIAGRGTNEQFF	TGCGCCAGCAGCATAGCGGGAAGAGGGACCAATGAGCAGTTCTTC
TRBV18	TRBJ1-3	.	.	CASSPRVGASSGNTIYF	TGTGCCAGCTCCCCCCGGGTCGGGGCAAGCTCTGGAAACACCATATATTTT
TRBV10-3	TRBJ2-5	TRBD2	.	CAIGGGRAQETQYF	TGTGCCATCGGCGGCGGGAGGGCCCAAGAGACCCAGTACTTC
TRBV7-9	TRBJ2-7	.	few	CASSLGRVEQYF	TGTGCCAGCAGCTTAGGCAGGGTCGAGCAGTACTTC
TRBV25-1	TRBJ1-2	.	.	CASSEGPHNYLRYGYTF	TGTGCCAGCAGTGAAGGCCCTCATAATTATCTCCGGTATGGCTACACCTTC
TRBV11-2	TRBJ2-1	TRBD2	once	CASSPTIAGYNEQFF	TGTGCCAGCAGCCCCACTATAGCGGGGTACAATGAGCAGTTCTTC